The 6 T cell receptor beta chains below were found in one sample sequenced in a study of blood T cells in healthy people across ages. A second roughly 6 to 11 cycle PCR used barcoded and J-beta primers. TCRdb fed the 5' RACE reads into MiXCR, producing one record per CDR3 protein. This repertoire shows approximately 730,000 distinct CDR3 sequences, 53% found once; its top ten account for about 38%. Specimen: blood. All receptors derive from a man older than 75 in good health.

The rearrangement links TRBV5-1 to TRBJ2-1; no clear D gene. This CDR3 region has 13 residues. Germline V CDR1 and CDR2: SGHRS, YFSETQ. Deletions cut 5 bases from V and 10 bases from J, with 16 bases between. CDR3 sequence reads: CASSTMDESEQFF. The CDR3 nucleotides are TGCGCCAGCAGTACAATGGACGAAAGCGAGCAGTTCTTC.

The chain uses TRBV20-1 and TRBJ2-4; 10 bases align to TRBD2. TRBJ2-7 explains the end of the DNA better; the J call may be wrong. The CDR3 runs to 14 residues. CDR1 and CDR2 from the germline V gene are DFQATT and SNEGSKA (reference sequence). CDR3 amino acids: CSASPTSGPYEQYF. The CDR3, as DNA: TGCAGTGCTTCCCCGACTAGCGGGCCTTACGAGCAGTACTTC.

This clonotype has a handful of counts. The chain has TRBV29-1 and TRBJ2-1; 9 bases are a match to TRBD2. The CDR3 length is 16 residues. Germline CDR1 SQVTM, CDR2 ANQGSEA. V trimming: 0 bases; J trimming: 6 bases; junction bases outside the gene matches: 9. CDR3 DNA sequence: TGCAGCGTTGAAGACCCCTGGGCGGGAGGGATCAATGAGCAGTTCTTC. This encodes CSVEDPWAGGINEQFF.

This clonotype was observed a few times. V and J are TRBV6-1 and TRBJ1-4, with TRBD1 matching 9 bases. V was pared by 4 bases and J by 7 bases, with 4 bases of the junction left unmatched. Germline CDR1 MNHNS, CDR2 SASEGT. The CDR3 is 14 residues long. CDR3 sequence reads: CASSASTGGEKLFF. For the CDR3, the DNA is TGTGCCAGCAGTGCATCGACAGGGGGTGAAAAACTGTTTTTT.

The chain links TRBV12-3 or TRBV12-4 to TRBJ2-5; the D call may be TRBD1 or TRBD2 (7 bases each). The end of the DNA fits TRBJ2-1 better, so the J call may be wrong. The CDR3 sequence is 13 residues long. In nucleotides, the CDR3 is TGTGCCAGCAGTTCCTACAGGGGAGGGGAGCAGTTCTTC. This encodes CASSSYRGGEQFF.

This clonotype was detected a few times. This chain joins TRBV7-2 and TRBJ2-7; D remains ambiguous. CDR1 SGHTA and CDR2 FQGNSA come from the germline V gene. This CDR3 is 12 amino acids long. V was clipped by 1 base and J by 8 bases, with 9 bases between them. The CDR3 region is CASSLGGQQQYF. The CDR3 nucleotides are TGTGCCAGCAGCTTAGGAGGCCAGCAGCAGTACTTC.